The 12 T cell receptor beta chains below all came from one sample that was sequenced in a study of CXCR3-negative and CXCR3-positive naive CD8 T cells. Via 5' RACE with UMI labels, TRB cDNA libraries were prepared. TCRdb re-called the 5' RACE reads and shows each CDR3 protein once, DNA omitted. This table holds about 120,000 distinct CDR3 sequences. Sequenced: naive CXCR3- CD8+ T cells from blood. Subset in this sample: CD45RO-CCR7+CD27+CD95- naive CD8+ T cells lacking CXCR3 (TNR3-). Every receptor here comes from a human donor in good health. Some clones in this sample may be carry-over from other donors' samples.

This chain connects TRBV5-1 to TRBJ2-1; TCRdb's D gene call, TRBD2, goes unchecked for lack of DNA. This CDR3 spans 15 amino acids. Germline V CDR1 and CDR2: SGHRS, YFSETQ. Here the CDR3 reads CASKDGLAGPNEQFF.

The CDR3 sequence is CASSQEVPEKTQYF. This sequence joins TRBV4-2 and TRBJ2-5; no DNA is available, so the TRBD2 call from TCRdb remains unchecked. CDR1 is LGHNA, CDR2 YNFKEQ, per germline. The CDR3 totals 14 residues.

This sequence joins TRBV9 and TRBJ2-3; TCRdb reports TRBD2, a call that lacks DNA to check it against. This CDR3 is 18 amino acids long. CDR1 is SGDLS and CDR2 is YYNGEE in the germline V gene. Here the CDR3 reads CASSVDPKRGDSTDTQYF.

The rearrangement joins TRBV20-1 to TRBJ2-1; TCRdb lists TRBD2, though no DNA is available to test this call. Germline-derived CDR1 and CDR2 are DFQATT and SNEGSKA (reference sequence). The CDR3 is 17 amino acids. CDR3 sequence reads: CSARDMFSSGGYNEQFF.

The chain carries TRBV4-2 and TRBJ2-7. This CDR3 region has 13 residues. In germline, CDR1 is LGHNA, CDR2 YNFKEQ. The CDR3 region is CASSQDITYEQYF.

The V gene is TRBV6-5, the J gene TRBJ2-4. The CDR3 covers 13 residues. Germline assignment: CDR1 MNHEY and CDR2 SVGAGI. CDR3 sequence reads: CASSYDNKNIQYF.

This sequence joins TRBV29-1 and TRBJ1-2; the TCRdb call, TRBD1, lacks DNA for checking. Germline V CDR1 and CDR2: SQVTM, ANQGSEA. This CDR3 spans 16 amino acids. The CDR3 loop reads CSVEEGHRGSGYGYTF.

The V and J genes are TRBV6-4 and TRBJ2-2. CDR1 is MRHNA and CDR2 is SNTAGT in the germline V gene. The CDR3 covers 13 residues. The CDR3 reads CASSDFNTGELFF.

The chain couples TRBV29-1 to TRBJ1-2; TCRdb picks TRBD1, but there is no DNA to check that call. The germline CDR1 and CDR2 sequences are SQVTM and ANQGSEA. The CDR3 consists of 15 residues. CDR3 sequence reads: CSVEDLTGLNYGYTF. The full variable domain, its missing parts supplied by reference TRBV29-1 and TRBJ1-2, is SAVISQKPSRDICQRGTSLTIQCQVDSQVTMMFWYRQQPGQSLTLIATANQGSEATYESGFVIDKFPISRPNLTFSTLTVSNMSPEDSSIYLCSVEDLTGLNYGYTFGSGTRLTVV.

This rearrangement joins TRBV5-1 to TRBJ2-3. Germline assignment: CDR1 SGHRS and CDR2 YFSETQ. The CDR3 is made up of 15 amino acids. CDR3 amino acids: CASSSGQPSTDTQYF.

V usage is TRBV6-1 and J usage is TRBJ2-2. Germline CDR1 and CDR2: MNHNS and SASEGT. This CDR3 region has 14 residues. The CDR3 reads CASSDAGYTGELFF.

CDR3 sequence reads: CASSPRLGNEQFF. The chain employs TRBV7-9 and TRBJ2-1; as DNA is missing, the TRBD2 call by TCRdb cannot be tested. The CDR3 is 13 amino acids. The germline gives CDR1 SEHNR, CDR2 FQNEAQ (reference sequence).